This is a list of T cell receptor beta chains from one sample in a study of metastatic and nonmetastatic thyroid tumors. TCRdb re-called clones via MiXCR from the PCR reads. The sample lists more than 35,000 clones; 17% were seen once. Source material: blood. Every receptor here comes from a male donor with papillary thyroid cancer or a benign thyroid nodule (not recorded which). Some clones in this sample may be carry-over from other donors' samples. Both conserved end residues are part of each CDR3. Each record gives: J gene, V gene, D gene, CDR3 protein. The D gene is left open where the match is weak.

>TRBJ2-1|TRBV5-1|TRBD2
CASSVTSGSFYEQFF
>TRBJ2-7|TRBV6-1|TRBD1
CASTGQVNYEQYF
>TRBJ1-2|TRBV7-6|TRBD1
CASSSALPGQWAHGYTF
>TRBJ2-5|TRBV4-2|NA
CAGGDPNRGTQYF
>TRBJ1-1|TRBV6-1|TRBD1
CASRKTTGEGTEAFF
>TRBJ2-3|TRBV6-1|NA
CASSPGPGIAPDTQYF
>TRBJ2-7|TRBV5-4|TRBD1
CASRDTGGGYEQYF
>TRBJ2-7|TRBV20-1|NA
CSARARQKVREQYF
>TRBJ1-2|TRBV20-1|NA
CSATVGVLGYGYTF
>TRBJ1-5|TRBV6-5|NA
CASSYPSRPQHF
>TRBJ2-5|TRBV7-8|NA
CASSLWAWEWETQYF
>TRBJ2-2|TRBV19|NA
CASSIGAGATGELFF
>TRBJ2-4|TRBV7-9|TRBD1
CASSLEGGLGIQYF
>TRBJ2-3|TRBV4-1|TRBD2
CASSQDGGGIDTQYF
>TRBJ2-1|TRBV11-2|NA
CASSSRMTYNEQFF
>TRBJ2-2|TRBV12-3/TRBV12-4|NA
CASSYEGFTGELFF
>TRBJ1-2|TRBV29-1|NA
CSVESGDYGYTF
>TRBJ1-2|TRBV5-1|TRBD1
CASSSVPGQGAYGYTF
>TRBJ1-2|TRBV13|NA
CASSLGSGIGDYGYTF
>TRBJ2-2|TRBV6-1|NA
CASATGRTGELFF
>TRBJ2-5|TRBV7-9|NA
CASSLVGGETQYF
>TRBJ2-7|TRBV7-9|NA
CSSSSFRHGYEQYF
>TRBJ2-2|TRBV6-2/TRBV6-3|TRBD1
CSSIPGQTITTGDLFF
>TRBJ1-6|TRBV19|TRBD1
CASSGPGQGISSYNSPLHF
>TRBJ1-2|TRBV6-1|NA
CASREDGYTF
>TRBJ2-5|TRBV6-1|NA
CASSVETQYF
>TRBJ2-7|TRBV28|TRBD2
CASTREGLSYEQYF
>TRBJ1-1|TRBV4-1|TRBD1
CASSPLTGAADKNTEAFF
>TRBJ2-5|TRBV12-3/TRBV12-4|NA
CASSLSGQLQETQYF
>TRBJ1-1|TRBV6-1|TRBD1
CASSPRQGAEAFF
>TRBJ2-3|TRBV5-1|TRBD2
CASSSGLAGVDTQYF
>TRBJ2-5|TRBV5-1|NA
CANSLVPDRLGETQYF
>TRBJ1-6|TRBV19|TRBD1
CASSIVPGQGGSPLHF
>TRBJ2-5|TRBV7-9|TRBD1
CASSLKGTGAIQETQYF
>TRBJ2-1|TRBV11-2|NA
CASSPAGPSVKNEQFF
>TRBJ2-3|TRBV20-1|NA
CSARDGGDPDTQYF
>TRBJ1-1|TRBV5-6|NA
CASSLVGGSTEAFF
>TRBJ2-1|TRBV4-1|NA
CASSQVGGSNEQFF
>TRBJ2-1|TRBV20-1|TRBD2
CSARDRTSGYNEQFF
>TRBJ1-1|TRBV6-1|NA
CASSDRMNTEAFF
>TRBJ1-6|TRBV28|NA
CASSFPAGGYSPLHF
>TRBJ2-1|TRBV5-4|NA
CASSFGVTRDHEQFF
>TRBJ2-1|TRBV7-2|TRBD2
CASSLAGGNDEQFF
>TRBJ2-3|TRBV5-1|NA
CASRGWVAPDTQYF
>TRBJ1-5|TRBV6-2/TRBV6-3|NA
CASSYDEFSNQPQHF
>TRBJ2-7|TRBV4-1|TRBD2
CASSQEGETSGDDYEQYF
>TRBJ2-7|TRBV27|TRBD2
CASSFRLAGGLYEQYF
>TRBJ2-5|TRBV29-1|TRBD2
CSVRTWTRVDTQYF
>TRBJ2-5|TRBV18|NA
CASSPGEVHYF
>TRBJ2-7|TRBV12-3/TRBV12-4|NA
CASSTLPGTHYYEQYF
>TRBJ1-3|TRBV18|TRBD1
CATLQGAGNTIYF
>TRBJ2-3|TRBV15|TRBD1
CATSRDPKGQGGTDTQYF
>TRBJ2-3|TRBV27|TRBD1
CASSRQGSTDTQYF
>TRBJ2-1|TRBV5-1|NA
CASSLDEQEISYNEQFF
>TRBJ1-6|TRBV19|NA
CASSSGPGSPLHF